The T cell receptor beta chain described here comes from a study of blood T cell repertoires in COVID-19. The ends were cut back, 3 bases at V and 5 bases at J, with 13 bases in the middle. CDR3 length: 15 amino acids. Germline values: CDR1 SGHDN, CDR2 FVKESK. Assay used: immunoSEQ multiplex PCR; TCRdb lists only in-frame clones, some missing. The sample lists some 290,000 clones; 81% were seen once. The sample consisted of peripheral blood. This chain uses TRBV14 with TRBJ1-4; weak D call: TRBD1 (6 bases). The sequence was collected from a woman between 55 and 75 years old with active or convalescent COVID-19. The CDR3 loop is CASSHPRGGNEKLFF. The CDR3, as DNA: TGTGCCAGCAGCCACCCACGAGGGGGAAATGAAAAACTGTTTTTT.